This T cell receptor (beta chain) is drawn from a study of T cell clonotyping in hematopoietic cell transplantation. Findings and caveats of the study: No sorting was done, leaving CD4 and CD8 contributions mixed. Graft donor and pretransplant recipient Inverse Simpson Index values predicted broader posttransplant TCR diversity.

TCRdb's table, derived via immunoSEQ multiplex PCR, lists solely in-frame clones and lacks some. The data contain 40,000 to 55,000 clones, less than 95% of them singletons. The germline gives CDR1 LGHNA, CDR2 YNFKEQ. The CDR3 extends over 15 amino acids. The V segment lost 1 base and the J segment 6 bases; nucleotides outside the gene matches: 5. Comments on this clone: The target antigen is unknown.

Input material: peripheral blood mononuclear cells. The receptor's source is a woman aged 45-60 years in good health. Some clones in this sample may be carry-over from other donors' samples. The chain recombines TRBV4-2 with TRBJ2-7; 11 nucleotides line up with TRBD2. CDR3 sequence reads: CASSQGRLAGFEQYF. In DNA, the CDR3 is TGTGCCAGCAGCCAAGGACGACTAGCGGGGTTCGAGCAGTACTTC.